The TCR beta chain described here comes from a study of sequential checkpoint blockade in melanoma. Study summary: Randomization was 1:1 between first-line nivolumab→ipilimumab and ipilimumab→nivolumab.

Treatment given: randomized to nivolumab then ipilimumab (arm A) or the reverse (arm B). No patient had prior DNA-damaging chemotherapy. From thawed PBMCs, live CD3+CD8+ cells negative for CD19 and CD56 were sorted. Here immunoSEQ multiplex PCR was the method, and the copy in TCRdb shows in-frame clones only, minus some. The sample comprises about 28,000 clones, about 83% of which are singletons, and 17% rests with the top ten. Trimming cost V 0 bases and J 7 bases; bases outside gene matches: 8. This CDR3 is 16 amino acids long. Germline loops: CDR1 SGDLS, CDR2 YYNGEE. V and J are TRBV9 and TRBJ2-1; 9 bases align to TRBD2. Source: CD8+ T cells sorted from blood (inferred from file names), taken from a patient given nivolumab and ipilimumab in sequence. This sequence originates from a human donor with melanoma. Written as DNA, the CDR3 is TGTGCCAGCAGCGTAGCTAGCGGGGCCCCGGGAAATGAGCAGTTCTTC. This translates into CASSVASGAPGNEQFF.